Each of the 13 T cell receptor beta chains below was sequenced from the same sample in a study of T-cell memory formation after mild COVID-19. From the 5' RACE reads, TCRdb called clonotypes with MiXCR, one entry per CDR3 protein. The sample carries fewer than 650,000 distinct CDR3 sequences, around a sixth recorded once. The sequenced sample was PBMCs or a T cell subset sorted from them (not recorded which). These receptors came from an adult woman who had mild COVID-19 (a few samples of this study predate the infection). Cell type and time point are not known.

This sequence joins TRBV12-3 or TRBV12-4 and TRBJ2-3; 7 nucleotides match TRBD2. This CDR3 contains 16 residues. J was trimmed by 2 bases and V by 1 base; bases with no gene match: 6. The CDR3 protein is CASSLEGTIITDTQYF. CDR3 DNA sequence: TGTGCCAGCAGTTTAGAAGGGACTATTATCACAGATACGCAGTATTTT.

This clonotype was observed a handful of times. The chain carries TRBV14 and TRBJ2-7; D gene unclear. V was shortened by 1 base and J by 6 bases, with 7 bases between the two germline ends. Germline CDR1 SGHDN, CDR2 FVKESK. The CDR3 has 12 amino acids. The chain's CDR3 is CASSQVPSEQYF. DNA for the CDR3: TGTGCCAGCAGCCAAGTCCCTTCCGAGCAGTACTTC. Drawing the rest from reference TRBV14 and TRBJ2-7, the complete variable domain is EAGVTQFPSHSVIEKGQTVTLRCDPISGHDNLYWYRRVMGKEIKFLLHFVKESKQDESGMPNNRFLAERTGGTYSTLKVQPAELEDSGVYFCASSQVPSEQYFGPGTRLTVT.

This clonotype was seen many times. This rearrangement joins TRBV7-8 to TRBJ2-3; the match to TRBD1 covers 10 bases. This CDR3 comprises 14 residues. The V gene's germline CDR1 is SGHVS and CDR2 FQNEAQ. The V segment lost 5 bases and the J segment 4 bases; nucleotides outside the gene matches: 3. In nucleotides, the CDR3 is TGTGCCAGCAGCCTGGGACAGGGGTCAGATACGCAGTATTTT. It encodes CASSLGQGSDTQYF.

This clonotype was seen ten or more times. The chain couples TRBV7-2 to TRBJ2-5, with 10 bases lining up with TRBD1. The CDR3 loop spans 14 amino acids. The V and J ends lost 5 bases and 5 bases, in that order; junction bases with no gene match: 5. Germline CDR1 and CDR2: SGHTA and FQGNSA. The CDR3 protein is CASSRQGARETQYF. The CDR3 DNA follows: TGTGCCAGCAGCCGACAGGGGGCGAGGGAGACCCAGTACTTC.

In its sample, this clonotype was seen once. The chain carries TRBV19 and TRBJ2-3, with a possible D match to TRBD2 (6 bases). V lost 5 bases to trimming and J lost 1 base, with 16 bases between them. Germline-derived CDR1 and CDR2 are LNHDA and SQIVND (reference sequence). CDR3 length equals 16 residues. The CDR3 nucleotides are TGTGCCAGTAGTCGACGACTAGATCCAGGCACAGATACGCAGTATTTT. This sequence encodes CASSRRLDPGTDTQYF. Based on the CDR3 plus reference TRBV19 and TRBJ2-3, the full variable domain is DGGITQSPKYLFRKEGQNVTLSCEQNLNHDAMYWYRQDPGQGLRLIYYSQIVNDFQKGDIAEGYSVSREKKESFPLTVTSAQKNPTAFYLCASSRRLDPGTDTQYFGPGTRLTVL.

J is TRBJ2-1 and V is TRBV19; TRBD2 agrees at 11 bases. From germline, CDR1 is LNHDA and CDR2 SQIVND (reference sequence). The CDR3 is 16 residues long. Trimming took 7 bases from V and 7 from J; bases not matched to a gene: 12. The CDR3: CASTSGRLAGLNEQFF. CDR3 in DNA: TGTGCCAGTACCTCTGGCCGACTAGCGGGGCTGAATGAGCAGTTCTTC.

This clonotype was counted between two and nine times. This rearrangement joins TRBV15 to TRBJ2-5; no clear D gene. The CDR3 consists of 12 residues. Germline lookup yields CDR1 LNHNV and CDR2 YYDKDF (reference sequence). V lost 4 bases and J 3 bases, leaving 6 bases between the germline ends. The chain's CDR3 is CATSITKETQYF. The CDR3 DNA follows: TGTGCCACCAGCATTACGAAAGAGACCCAGTACTTC. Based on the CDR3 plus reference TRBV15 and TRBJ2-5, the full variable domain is DAMVIQNPRYQVTQFGKPVTLSCSQTLNHNVMYWYQQKSSQAPKLLFHYYDKDFNNEADTPDNFQSRRPNTSFCFLDIRSPGLGDTAMYLCATSITKETQYFGPGTRLLVL.

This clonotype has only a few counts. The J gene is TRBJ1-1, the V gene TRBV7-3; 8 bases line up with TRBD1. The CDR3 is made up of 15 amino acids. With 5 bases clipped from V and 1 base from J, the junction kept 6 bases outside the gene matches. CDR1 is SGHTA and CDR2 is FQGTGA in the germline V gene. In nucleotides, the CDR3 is TGTGCCAGCAGCCCCCCGACAGGGGAGAACACTGAAGCTTTCTTT. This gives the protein CASSPPTGENTEAFF.

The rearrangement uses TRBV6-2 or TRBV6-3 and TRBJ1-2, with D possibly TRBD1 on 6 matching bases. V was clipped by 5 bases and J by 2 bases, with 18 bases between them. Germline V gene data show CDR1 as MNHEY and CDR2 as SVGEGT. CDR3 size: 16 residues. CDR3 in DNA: TGTGCCAGCAGTACCTACGGGACAACCAGCAACTATGGCTACACCTTC. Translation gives CASSTYGTTSNYGYTF.

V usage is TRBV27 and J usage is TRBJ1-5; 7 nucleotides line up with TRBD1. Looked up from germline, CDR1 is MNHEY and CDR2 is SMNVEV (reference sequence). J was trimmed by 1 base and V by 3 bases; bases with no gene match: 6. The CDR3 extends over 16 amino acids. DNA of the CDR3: TGTGCCAGCAGTTTGACAGGGATTGTGAGCAATCAGCCCCAGCATTTT. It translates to CASSLTGIVSNQPQHF.

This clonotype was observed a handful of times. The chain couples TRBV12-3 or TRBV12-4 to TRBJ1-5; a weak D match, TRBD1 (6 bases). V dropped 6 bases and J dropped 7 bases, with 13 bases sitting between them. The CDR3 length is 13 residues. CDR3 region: CASSLGQKQPQHF. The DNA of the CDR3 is TGTGCCAGCAGCCTTGGACAGAAACAGCCCCAGCATTTT.

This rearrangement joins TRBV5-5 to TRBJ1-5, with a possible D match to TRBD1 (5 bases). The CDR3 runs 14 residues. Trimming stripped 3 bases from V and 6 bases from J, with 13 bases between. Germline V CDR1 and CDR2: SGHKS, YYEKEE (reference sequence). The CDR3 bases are TGTGCCAGCAGCTCTTACAGGAAAGGTCAGCCCCAGCATTTT. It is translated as CASSSYRKGQPQHF.

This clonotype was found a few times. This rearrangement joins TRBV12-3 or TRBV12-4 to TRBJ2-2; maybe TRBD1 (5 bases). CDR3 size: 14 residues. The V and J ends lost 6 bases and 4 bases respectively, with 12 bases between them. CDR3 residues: CASRLGASTGELFF. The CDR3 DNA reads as TGTGCCAGCAGGCTTGGGGCCAGCACCGGGGAGCTGTTTTTT.